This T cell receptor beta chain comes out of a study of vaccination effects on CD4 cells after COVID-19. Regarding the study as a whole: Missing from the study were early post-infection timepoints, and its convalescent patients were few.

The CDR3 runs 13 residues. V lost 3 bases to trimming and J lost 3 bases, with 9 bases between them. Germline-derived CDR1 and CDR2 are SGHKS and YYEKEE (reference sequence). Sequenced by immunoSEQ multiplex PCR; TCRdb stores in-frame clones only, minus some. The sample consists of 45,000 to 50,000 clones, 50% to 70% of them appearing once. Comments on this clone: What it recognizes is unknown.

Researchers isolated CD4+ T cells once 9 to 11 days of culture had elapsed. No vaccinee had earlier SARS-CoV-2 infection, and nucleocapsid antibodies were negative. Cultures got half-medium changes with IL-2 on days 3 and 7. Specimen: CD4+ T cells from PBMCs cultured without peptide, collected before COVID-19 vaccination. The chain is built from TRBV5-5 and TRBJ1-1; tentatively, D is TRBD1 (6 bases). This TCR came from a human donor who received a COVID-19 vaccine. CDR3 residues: CASSWTVDTEAFF. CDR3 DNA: TGTGCCAGCAGCTGGACAGTAGACACTGAAGCTTTCTTT.